The 2 T cell receptor beta chains given below trace back to one sample, sequenced in a study of Ad26.COV2.S vaccination and SARS-CoV-2 variants (dated by TCRdb to the early 2020s). The library came from the immunoSEQ multiplex PCR assay. TCRdb limited this immuneACCESS table to in-frame rearrangements with V and J called. A share of clones is missing; checked studies link under half to unresolved V genes, and the rest is unexplained. Present in this sample are fewer than 400,000 clones, about nine tenths of which were seen just once. Approximately 3.7% of the sample belongs to the ten largest clones. In the paper's terms, the treatment or condition label means: some 20 received Ad26.COV2.S at low or high dose, single or two shots; about 5 received placebo; per-sample allocation not given. For vaccine and placebo recipients, the sequenced repertoires came from samples collected on day 63 after the first injection.

The sample was peripheral blood, taken in a trial of Ad26.COV2.S vaccine versus placebo. These receptors were collected from a person between 18 and 60 years old who received the Ad26.COV2.S COVID-19 vaccine or a placebo.

The CDR3 sequence is CASSLGGRGRYNEQFF. The CDR3 DNA reads as TGTGCCAGCAGCTTAGGAGGGCGGGGGCGATACAATGAGCAGTTCTTC. The chain employs TRBV7-8 and TRBJ2-1; D possibly corresponds to TRBD2 (7 bases). CDR3 size: 16 residues. Germline-derived CDR1 and CDR2 are SGHVS and FQNEAQ. V was trimmed by 1 base and J by 4 bases, leaving 14 bases between them.

The gene calls are TRBV11-2 and TRBJ2-2; D gene unclear. CDR3 length equals 14 residues. CDR1 SGHAT and CDR2 FQNNGV come from the germline V gene. The germline V and J ends were trimmed by 2 bases and 1 base, with 5 bases remaining between them. This CDR3 reads CASSLLQNTGELFF. The CDR3 DNA reads TGTGCCAGCAGCTTACTACAGAACACCGGGGAGCTGTTTTTT.